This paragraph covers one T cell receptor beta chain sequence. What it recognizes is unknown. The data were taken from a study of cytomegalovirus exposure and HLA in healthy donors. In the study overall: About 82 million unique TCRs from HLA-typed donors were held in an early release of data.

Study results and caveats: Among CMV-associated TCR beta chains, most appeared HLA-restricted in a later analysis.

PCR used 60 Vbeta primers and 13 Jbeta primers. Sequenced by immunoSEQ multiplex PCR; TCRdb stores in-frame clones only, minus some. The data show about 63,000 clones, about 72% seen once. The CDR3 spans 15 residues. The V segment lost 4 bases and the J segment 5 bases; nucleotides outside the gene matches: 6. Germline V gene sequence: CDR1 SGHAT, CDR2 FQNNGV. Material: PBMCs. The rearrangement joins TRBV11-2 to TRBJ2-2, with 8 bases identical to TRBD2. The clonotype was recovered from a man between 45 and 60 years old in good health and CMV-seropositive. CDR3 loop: CASSWSGSWTGELFF. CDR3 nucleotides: TGTGCCAGCAGCTGGAGCGGGAGTTGGACCGGGGAGCTGTTTTTT.